The present T cell receptor beta chain was sequenced within a study of blood T cell repertoires in COVID-19. Whole-study context: Samples came from the United States, Italy and Spain, spanning acute and convalescent COVID-19. T cells, B-cell-depleted T cells, or PBMCs provided the cDNA or gDNA that served as material.

There are 14 residues in the CDR3. The V segment lost 8 bases and the J segment 5 bases; nucleotides outside the gene matches: 8. Germline V lookup: CDR1 LNHDA, CDR2 SQIVND (reference sequence). Per the study methods: Amplifying reference gene primers gave estimates of nucleated cell counts. Here immunoSEQ multiplex PCR was the method, and the copy in TCRdb shows in-frame clones only, minus some. The V and J calls and clone size were taken over from that table, and D and trimming were inferred from the DNA. The table includes 35,000 to 40,000 clones, 90% detected once. The material sequenced was peripheral blood. The source of this sequence is a man in his sixties with active or convalescent COVID-19. The chain couples TRBV19 to TRBJ2-5, with TRBD2 matching over 10 bases. CDR3 sequence reads: CASHSSGSSETQYF. The CDR3 nucleotides are TGTGCCAGTCATTCTAGCGGGAGTAGCGAGACCCAGTACTTC.